One and the same sample provided the 5 T cell receptor beta chains below, sequenced in a study of blood T cell repertoires in COVID-19. Profiling relied on immunoSEQ multiplex PCR, and the TCRdb table lists in-frame clones only, not all of them. The data hold 45,000 to 55,000 clones, with around 83% observed a single time. The sample was peripheral blood. The source is a man aged 70 or older with active COVID-19.

This chain connects TRBV4-3 to TRBJ2-7; 8 bases match TRBD1. Germline V gene sequence: CDR1 LGHNA, CDR2 YSLEER. CDR3 length: 16 residues. V shed 4 bases, J shed 6 bases, and the junction held 14 bases outside the gene matches. The CDR3 protein is CASSLVAGTGSGEQYF. CDR3 DNA: TGCGCCAGCAGCCTCGTAGCCGGGACAGGTTCGGGCGAGCAGTACTTC.

This clone has only a few counts. The rearrangement uses TRBV7-2 and TRBJ2-7, with TRBD1 matching 7 bases. The CDR3 consists of 15 residues. V lost 6 bases and J lost 9; bases outside the gene matches: 17. The germline CDR1 and CDR2 sequences are SGHTA and FQGNSA. The DNA of the CDR3 is TGTGCCAGCAGTCAATCGACAGGGAATTTTGCGATGCAGTACTTC. Its translation: CASSQSTGNFAMQYF.

The rearrangement uses TRBV5-1 and TRBJ2-5; 8 bases are a match to TRBD1. Germline V lookup: CDR1 SGHRS, CDR2 YFSETQ. The junction had 9 bases not matched to a gene; V was cut back by 4 bases and J by 4 bases. The CDR3 runs 15 residues. The CDR3 nucleotides read TGCGCCAGCAGCCCGTCCCCAGGGGGCGTAGAGACCCAGTACTTC. Encoded protein: CASSPSPGGVETQYF.

The V gene is TRBV7-2, the J gene TRBJ1-1; D perhaps matches TRBD1 (6 bases). Trimming took off 6 bases at V and 1 base at J, with 9 bases between the two ends. CDR1 and CDR2 (germline): SGHTA, FQGNSA. The CDR3 extends over 13 amino acids. The CDR3 sequence: CASSSRGNTEAFF. Here the CDR3 DNA reads TGTGCCAGCAGTTCCAGGGGGAACACTGAAGCTTTCTTT.

This chain uses TRBV30 with TRBJ1-1, with D possibly matching TRBD1 (5 bases). CDR1 and CDR2 from the germline V gene are GTSNPN and SVGIG (reference sequence). V shed 8 bases and J shed 2 bases, with 12 bases lying between them. The CDR3 is made up of 12 amino acids. In DNA form, the CDR3 reads TGTGCCAACCGGGACTTAAACACTGAAGCTTTCTTT. Protein sequence: CANRDLNTEAFF.